The 32 T cell receptor beta chains listed next were all sequenced from one sample in a study of T cells in Graves' hyperthyroidism and ophthalmopathy. The CDR3 regions of TCR beta were amplified from RNA transcripts. The TCR CDR3 first-round RT-PCR relied on the HTBI primer set. TCRdb recomputed calls from the multiplex PCR reads with MiXCR, one row per CDR3 protein. The repertoire holds fewer than 250,000 distinct CDR3 sequences, with roughly 18% as singletons. Sample: blood. Every receptor here comes from a man aged 45-65 years with Graves' hyperthyroidism.

Ten or more counts support this clonotype. The rearrangement uses TRBV12-3 or TRBV12-4 and TRBJ2-1; D not resolved. CDR3 length equals 13 residues. V gave up 3 bases and J gave up 6 bases, with 9 bases separating them. CDR3 loop: CASSFFISNEQFF. The CDR3 bases are TGTGCCAGCAGTTTTTTCATCTCCAATGAGCAGTTCTTC.

This clonotype was found many times. The V call is TRBV7-3, the J call TRBJ2-1; no clear D gene. The germline gives CDR1 SGHTA, CDR2 FQGTGA. The length of the CDR3 is 13 residues. The V end lost 0 bases, the J end lost 8 bases, and 8 bases lay between the germline ends. CDR3 DNA sequence: TGTGCCAGCAGCTTAACGGCGAGAGATGAGCAGTTCTTC. This encodes CASSLTARDEQFF.

This clonotype occurred a few times. This chain links TRBV18 with TRBJ2-1; a weak D match, TRBD1 (6 bases). This CDR3 comprises 15 residues. Trimming removed 3 bases at V and 9 bases at J, with 18 bases between. Germline-derived CDR1 and CDR2 are KGHSH and LQKENI. The CDR3 DNA reads TGTGCCAGCTCACCGACTGCACAGGGTTCAGGTGAGCAGTTCTTC. Translated: CASSPTAQGSGEQFF. The full variable domain, with the rest looked up from reference TRBV18 and TRBJ2-1, is NAGVMQNPRHLVRRRGQEARLRCSPMKGHSHVYWYRQLPEEGLKFMVYLQKENIIDESGMPKERFSAEFPKEGPSILRIQQVVRGDSAAYFCASSPTAQGSGEQFFGPGTRLTVL.

This clonotype was recorded at least ten times. The gene calls are TRBV12-3 or TRBV12-4 and TRBJ2-2; D remains unclear. This CDR3 spans 16 amino acids. V was pared by 4 bases and J by 6 bases, with 18 bases between. CDR3 residues: CASSSFGPLMAGELFF. CDR3 in DNA: TGTGCCAGCAGTTCCTTTGGGCCCTTGATGGCCGGGGAGCTGTTTTTT.

This clonotype was detected ten times or more. V is TRBV11-2 and J is TRBJ2-6, with TRBD2 matching over 12 bases. The CDR3 sequence is 19 residues long. Germline V lookup: CDR1 SGHAT, CDR2 FQNNGV. Trimming removed 5 bases from V and 3 bases from J; junction bases left unmatched: 11. The CDR3 nucleotides read TGTGCCAGCAGCCCCTCAACTAGCGGGAGGAGGGATGGGGCCAACGTCCTGACTTTC. This sequence encodes CASSPSTSGRRDGANVLTF. The variable domain in full, with the rest retrieved from reference TRBV11-2 and TRBJ2-6, is EAGVAQSPRYKIIEKRQSVAFWCNPISGHATLYWYQQILGQGPKLLIQFQNNGVVDDSQLPKDRFSAERLKGVDSTLKIQPAKLEDSAVYLCASSPSTSGRRDGANVLTFGAGSRLTVL.

This clonotype was seen at least ten times. V is TRBV4-3 and J is TRBJ2-5; D possibly corresponds to TRBD1 (6 bases). The germline gives CDR1 LGHNA, CDR2 YSLEER. V lost 5 bases, J lost 3 bases, and 13 bases lay in between. The CDR3 consists of 14 residues. Here the CDR3 reads CASSYRVKEETQYF. CDR3 coding DNA: TGCGCCAGCAGCTACAGGGTAAAAGAAGAGACCCAGTACTTC.

There are a few counts of this clonotype. The chain recombines TRBV9 with TRBJ2-5; D is possibly TRBD2 (6 bases). The V gene lost 2 bases and the J gene lost 1 base, with 9 bases spanning the gap. There are 14 residues in the CDR3. CDR1 is SGDLS, CDR2 YYNGEE, per germline. CDR3 residues: CASSVGGTQETQYF. The DNA for the CDR3 is TGTGCCAGCAGCGTTGGCGGGACCCAAGAGACCCAGTACTTC.

This clonotype was observed many times. This rearrangement joins TRBV3-1 to TRBJ1-5; the D is unclear. Trimming removed 1 base at V and 7 bases at J, with 11 bases between. CDR1 is LGHDT and CDR2 is YNNKEL in the germline V gene (reference sequence). The CDR3 consists of 14 residues. DNA of the CDR3: TGTGCCAGCAGCCAAGGTACCGAGGGCCAGCCCCAGCATTTT. Translating it yields CASSQGTEGQPQHF.

V and J are TRBV19 and TRBJ2-2, with D perhaps TRBD2 (7 bases). V lost 7 bases and J 5 bases, leaving 23 bases between the germline ends. Germline lookup yields CDR1 LNHDA and CDR2 SQIVND (reference sequence). This CDR3 region has 17 residues. CDR3: CASTPGASGGGTGELFF. The CDR3 DNA reads TGTGCCAGTACCCCGGGGGCTAGCGGAGGGGGGACCGGGGAGCTGTTTTTT.

This clonotype was seen many times. The chain combines TRBV2 with TRBJ1-5; maybe TRBD1 (5 bases). Between the trimmed V and J ends, which lost 3 bases and 1 base, there was a span of 19 bases. This CDR3 spans 18 amino acids. Germline V gene data show CDR1 as SNHLY and CDR2 as FYNNEI. The CDR3 here is CASSDIRIGAVSNQPQHF. The CDR3 DNA reads as TGTGCCAGCAGTGACATTCGGATCGGGGCAGTCAGCAATCAGCCCCAGCATTTT.

This clonotype was recorded at least ten times. The V call is TRBV28, the J call TRBJ2-7, with 12 positions matching TRBD2. The CDR3 extends over 14 amino acids. The V gene's germline CDR1 is MDHEN and CDR2 SYDVKM. Trimming cost V 3 bases and J 5 bases; bases outside gene matches: 2. The DNA for the CDR3 is TGTGCCAGCAGTTTGACTAGCGGGAGCAACGAGCAGTACTTC. Amino acids: CASSLTSGSNEQYF.

In this sample, this clonotype turned up many times. This sequence joins TRBV5-1 and TRBJ2-1; D not resolved. The CDR3 consists of 13 residues. The V and J ends lost 4 bases and 3 bases respectively, with 8 bases between them. The germline V gene encodes CDR1 SGHRS and CDR2 YFSETQ. The CDR3 here is CASSRGDYNEQFF. CDR3 sequence (DNA): TGCGCCAGCAGCCGTGGGGACTACAATGAGCAGTTCTTC.

This clonotype was recorded at least ten times. The chain joins TRBV11-2 to TRBJ2-7, with 9 bases identical to TRBD2. V trimming: 5 bases; J trimming: 7 bases; junction bases outside the gene matches: 12. The CDR3 runs 15 residues. Looked up from germline, CDR1 is SGHAT and CDR2 is FQNNGV. CDR3 nucleotide sequence: TGTGCCAGCAGCCGAATGATAGCGGGAGATTCGGAGCAGTACTTC. This encodes CASSRMIAGDSEQYF.

This clonotype was picked up many times. The V gene is TRBV12-3 or TRBV12-4, the J gene TRBJ1-2; D is possibly TRBD1 (6 bases). Trimming took off 5 bases at V and 6 bases at J, with 10 bases between the two ends. There are 12 residues in the CDR3. The CDR3 DNA follows: TGTGCCAGCAGTCAGGGGCAGCATGGCTACACCTTC. Protein sequence: CASSQGQHGYTF.

This clonotype was seen at least ten times. The rearrangement joins TRBV5-4 to TRBJ2-1; a weak D match, TRBD2 (6 bases). The CDR3 totals 13 residues. Between the trimmed V and J ends, which lost 3 bases and 4 bases, there was a span of 8 bases. The germline gives CDR1 SGHNT, CDR2 YYREEE (reference sequence). CDR3 sequence: CASSWTTYNEQFF. For the CDR3, the DNA is TGTGCCAGCAGCTGGACTACATACAATGAGCAGTTCTTC.

This clonotype was detected many times. The genes are TRBV25-1 and TRBJ2-7; 8 bases are shared with TRBD1. The germline CDR1 and CDR2 sequences are MGHDK and SYGVNS. The CDR3 extends over 15 amino acids. J gave up 2 bases and V 3 bases, and 6 bases lay outside the gene matches. CDR3 region: CASSDAGTGTYEQYF. DNA for the CDR3: TGTGCCAGCAGTGACGCCGGGACAGGTACCTACGAGCAGTACTTC.

On this clonotype: A much larger clonotype is one base distant, so this may be a read error. This chain uses TRBV29-1 with TRBJ1-1; possibly TRBD1 for D (5 bases). This CDR3 region has 11 residues. Deletions cut 4 bases from V and 4 bases from J, with 7 bases between. Germline V gene lookup returns CDR1 SQVTM and CDR2 ANQGSEA. The CDR3 reads CSVGGTTEAFF. Here the CDR3 DNA reads TGCAGCGTTGGGGGCACCACTGAAGCTTTCTTT.

In the case of this clonotype: A much larger clone lies a single base off, so this may be a read error. The chain carries TRBV5-5 and TRBJ2-1; 9 nucleotides match TRBD2. After removal of 4 bases from V and 6 bases from J, the junction contained 8 bases not matched to a gene. The length of the CDR3 is 15 residues. Per germline, CDR1 SGHKS and CDR2 YYEKEE (reference sequence). Here the CDR3 DNA reads TGTGCCAGCAGCCTTCCGGGACTAGCTCCCAATGAGCAGTTCTTC. It is translated as CASSLPGLAPNEQFF.

This clonotype showed up many times. This sequence joins TRBV30 and TRBJ1-2, with D possibly TRBD1 on 5 matching bases. The CDR3 totals 16 residues. The germline gives CDR1 GTSNPN, CDR2 SVGIG (reference sequence). V shed 3 bases and J shed 4 bases, with 21 bases lying between them. CDR3 in amino acids: CAWSPHPGGVLYGYTF. CDR3 sequence (DNA): TGTGCCTGGAGCCCACACCCGGGGGGGGTCCTCTATGGCTACACCTTC.

This clonotype was detected many times. The chain couples TRBV28 to TRBJ2-1, with a tentative D call TRBD2 (5 bases). V dropped 5 bases and J dropped 4 bases, with 18 bases sitting between them. Germline-derived CDR1 and CDR2 are MDHEN and SYDVKM. The CDR3 extends over 16 amino acids. The CDR3 nucleotides are TGTGCCAGCAGTCTCTCCAGAGCGGCTCTTTACAATGAGCAGTTCTTC. Translation gives CASSLSRAALYNEQFF.

This chain links TRBV18 with TRBJ1-3; D call uncertain. With 2 bases removed from V and 4 bases from J, the gap between germline ends came to 12 bases. The CDR3 sequence is 15 residues long. The germline V gene has CDR1 KGHSH and CDR2 LQKENI. This CDR3 reads CASSPNTPPGNTIYF. Written as DNA, the CDR3 is TGTGCCAGCTCACCAAACACCCCTCCCGGAAACACCATATATTTT.

Many counts were recorded for this clonotype. This chain connects TRBV6-2 or TRBV6-3 to TRBJ2-1, with D unclear. V lost 0 bases and J 7 bases, leaving 10 bases between the germline ends. CDR1 is MNHEY, CDR2 SVGEGT, per germline. The CDR3 is made up of 14 amino acids. CDR3 loop: CASSYSIQYNEQFF. The CDR3 DNA follows: TGTGCCAGCAGTTACTCGATACAGTATAATGAGCAGTTCTTC.

The V call is TRBV27, the J call TRBJ2-7; the D is unclear. This CDR3 comprises 13 residues. V was trimmed by 2 bases and J by 7 bases, leaving 12 bases between them. Germline V CDR1 and CDR2: MNHEY, SMNVEV (reference sequence). The CDR3 here is CASSLIGSREQYF. The CDR3 bases are TGTGCCAGCAGTTTAATCGGTTCTAGGGAGCAGTACTTC.

This chain links TRBV5-1 with TRBJ2-1, with TRBD2 matching 7 bases. CDR3 length: 17 amino acids. V lost 0 bases to trimming and J lost 1 base; unmatched junction nucleotides: 7. From germline, CDR1 is SGHRS and CDR2 YFSETQ. The CDR3 DNA is TGCGCCAGCAGCTTGGTGCAGAGCGGGAATTCCTACAATGAGCAGTTCTTC. Protein sequence: CASSLVQSGNSYNEQFF.

The V call is TRBV24-1, the J call TRBJ2-3, with 11 bases that match TRBD2. The CDR3 totals 16 residues. CDR1 KGHDR and CDR2 SFDVKD come from the germline V gene. V was pared by 3 bases and J by 5 bases, with 6 bases of the junction left unmatched. The CDR3 sequence: CATSDTTSGTGDTQYF. Written as DNA, the CDR3 is TGTGCCACCAGTGATACGACTAGCGGGACGGGAGATACGCAGTATTTT.

The chain combines TRBV12-3 or TRBV12-4 with TRBJ2-1, with 7 bases fitting TRBD1. The CDR3 consists of 14 residues. With 3 bases clipped from V and 9 bases from J, the junction kept 8 bases outside the gene matches. CDR3 DNA sequence: TGTGCCAGCAGTTTGCAGGGGGAGTTTGGTGAGCAGTTCTTC. Translated: CASSLQGEFGEQFF.

This clonotype was seen many times. V and J are TRBV7-2 and TRBJ2-5; D might be TRBD2 (6 bases). Trimming cost V 2 bases and J 5 bases, with 12 bases left between them. The V gene's germline CDR1 is SGHTA and CDR2 FQGNSA. The CDR3 covers 14 residues. The CDR3 DNA is TGTGCCAGCAGCTTATTCGCGGGGTTGGAGACCCAGTACTTC. It codes for CASSLFAGLETQYF.

This clonotype was seen more than once but under ten times. The J gene is TRBJ2-4, the V gene TRBV5-1, with no clear D. The CDR3 is 13 amino acids. Germline CDR1 SGHRS, CDR2 YFSETQ. V dropped 4 bases and J dropped 2 bases, with 7 bases sitting between them. This CDR3 is CASSIGSKNIQYF. The CDR3 DNA is TGCGCCAGCAGCATAGGATCCAAAAACATTCAGTACTTC.

On this clonotype: A read error may explain this, as a much larger clone is one base away. The V gene is TRBV4-2, the J gene TRBJ2-7, with D possibly matching TRBD2 (5 bases). Germline V lookup: CDR1 LGHNA, CDR2 YNFKEQ. The CDR3 covers 18 residues. In DNA, the CDR3 is TGTGCCAGCAACCAAGTTTTATCTTTAGCGACAAGCTCCTACGAGCAGTACTTC. Its protein is CASNQVLSLATSSYEQYF.

CDR3 DNA: TGCGCCAGCAGCTTAATTCCGGGACAGCACTACACCTTC. The encoded protein is CASSLIPGQHYTF. The chain couples TRBV5-1 to TRBJ1-2, with 7 bases identical to TRBD1. CDR1 is SGHRS, CDR2 YFSETQ, per germline. Trimming took 2 bases from V and 10 from J; bases not matched to a gene: 8. The CDR3 loop spans 13 amino acids. Full variable domain (remainder filled in from reference TRBV5-1 and TRBJ1-2): KAGVTQTPRYLIKTRGQQVTLSCSPISGHRSVSWYQQTPGQGLQFLFEYFSETQRNKGNFPGRFSGRQFSNSRSEMNVSTLELGDSALYLCASSLIPGQHYTFGSGTRLTVV.

A word on this clonotype: The junction does not match germline at one end; this may be a read error. The V call is TRBV2, the J call TRBJ2-1; TRBD1 matches at 7 bases. Germline V CDR1 and CDR2: SNHLY, FYNNEI. This CDR3 has 13 residues. As DNA, the CDR3 is TGTGCCACAGGGACAGCTTCCTGCAATGAGCAGTTCTTC. Translating it yields CATGTASCNEQFF. The full variable domain, in which reference TRBV2 and TRBJ2-1 provide the parts outside the CDR3, is EPEVTQTPSHQVTQMGQEVILRCVPISNHLYFYWYRQILGQKVEFLVSFYNNEISEKSEIFDDQFSVERPDGSNFTLKIRSTKLEDSAMYFCATGTASCNEQFFGPGTRLTVL.

The chain combines TRBV27 with TRBJ2-1, with D unclear. This CDR3 is 13 amino acids long. Trimming shortened V by 3 bases and J by 9 bases, and 12 bases separated the two germline ends. Germline V gives CDR1 MNHEY, CDR2 SMNVEV (reference sequence). In DNA, the CDR3 is TGTGCCAGCAGTTTGGACGGGTCGACTGAGCAGTTCTTC. Encoded protein: CASSLDGSTEQFF.